This TCR beta chain was sequenced for a study of CD8 T cells in Susac syndrome. Random hexamers were used to reverse transcribe an amount of about 0.45 to 1 ug RNA. The method of amplification for TCR beta CDR3 was immunoSEQ multiplex PCR, covering 54 Vbeta and 13 Jbeta. TCRdb reanalysed the immunoSEQ multiplex PCR reads using MiXCR and keeps one entry per CDR3 protein. The sample carries about 130,000 distinct CDR3 sequences, 90% to 95% recorded once. In germline, CDR1 is SNHLY, CDR2 FYNNEI. The CDR3 spans 15 residues. V lost 4 bases, J lost 6 bases, and 9 bases stayed unmatched. The patients who served as multiple sclerosis controls were treatment-naive and had stable or active relapsing-remitting disease that fulfilled the revised McDonald criteria.

The sequenced material came from CD4+ T cells from PBMCs. This TCR was sampled from a human donor with multiple sclerosis. The V gene is TRBV2, the J gene TRBJ1-2; 9 bases line up with TRBD1. CDR3 protein: CASSVRGDRVHGYTF. The CDR3 nucleotides read TGTGCCAGCAGTGTGCGTGGGGACAGGGTCCATGGCTACACCTTC.